The subject of this entry is one TCR beta chain. The antigen is not known. Over 9 ml of fresh peripheral blood supplied the PBMCs. The CDR3 covers 15 residues. With V trimmed by 3 bases and J by 5 bases, 6 bases remained unmatched. Germline assignment: CDR1 SGHRS and CDR2 YFSETQ. The source of the sample is a study of T cells in Graves' hyperthyroidism and ophthalmopathy. Study-level findings and limits: Most thyroid-expanded clonotypes above 0.001 were also found in blood.

RNA transcripts gave rise to amplified TCR beta CDR3 regions. Carried out on the TCR CDR3, a first-round RT-PCR used the HTBI primer set. TCRdb re-called the multiplex PCR reads with MiXCR, one entry per CDR3 protein. The sample yields about 560,000 distinct CDR3 sequences, 12% to 15% seen once. The chain recombines TRBV5-1 with TRBJ2-7, with TRBD1 identical over 12 bases. The sample was blood. This sequence was found in a woman aged 40 to 50 with Graves' hyperthyroidism. CDR3 nucleotides: TGCGCCAGCAGCTGGGGGACAGGGGGCTTCAACGAGCAGTACTTC. It encodes CASSWGTGGFNEQYF.